This T cell receptor (beta chain) was retrieved from a study of immune evolution from preneoplasia to lung adenocarcinoma. Study overall: HLA loss of heterozygosity: under 7.5% AIS, about 14% MIA, roughly 35% ADC, none AAH.

This clone appeared a few times. Here immunoSEQ multiplex PCR was the method, and the copy in TCRdb shows in-frame clones only, minus some. The data hold tens of thousands of clones, with about 74% observed a single time. Sequenced: FFPE invasive lung adenocarcinoma tissue. The sequence was collected from a person between 55 and 70 years old with invasive lung adenocarcinoma. Some clones in this sample may be carry-over from other donors' samples.

CDR3 loop: CASSLGSIATNEKLFF. In DNA, the CDR3 is TGCGCCAGCAGCTTGGGGTCCATTGCAACTAATGAAAAACTGTTTTTT. The chain uses TRBV5-1 and TRBJ1-4; D gene ambiguous. CDR1 and CDR2 from the germline V gene are SGHRS and YFSETQ. This CDR3 is 16 amino acids long. V was clipped by 0 bases and J by 0 bases, with 9 bases between them.